Below, one T cell receptor (beta chain) is given with its context. Antigen: not known. Donors counted as nominally healthy when sampled, yet unrecorded immune exposures were likely. Primers: 60 Vbeta forward and 13 Jbeta reverse. TCRdb's table, derived via immunoSEQ multiplex PCR, lists solely in-frame clones and lacks some. Among around 55,000 clones listed, 55% to 75% were seen once. The data stem from a study of cytomegalovirus exposure and HLA in healthy donors. Across the study: For the roughly 400 genotyped donors, about 79% fell within the Caucasian-associated ancestry cluster. Findings and caveats of the study: Some highly shared sequence variants likely arose as a pipeline artifact. The study designated about 180 TCR beta chains cytomegalovirus-associated.

The source is a man aged 35-49 years in good health and CMV-seropositive. Material for sequencing was PBMCs.

CDR3 in DNA: TGTGCCAGTAGTACCGGGAGGGGGGGCACAGATACGCAGTATTTT. Its protein product is CASSTGRGGTDTQYF. The chain links TRBV19 to TRBJ2-3; 8 positions agree with TRBD2. The V segment lost 4 bases and the J segment 1 base; nucleotides outside the gene matches: 4. Germline V gene sequence: CDR1 LNHDA, CDR2 SQIVND (reference sequence). This CDR3 is built from 15 residues.